This T cell receptor (beta chain) was sequenced for a study of a mutant IDH1 vaccine in newly diagnosed glioma (dated by TCRdb to the early 2020s). Concerning the study at large: Patients were given eight vaccinations, in weeks 1, 3, 5, 7, 11, 15, 19 and 23, which matched visits V03 through V10. Prior to enrollment, standard therapy consisting of radiotherapy alone, temozolomide alone, or radiochemotherapy with temozolomide had been administered to patients, with the combination being received by most patients. Vaccination started 4-6 weeks after radiotherapy alone, or was given together with temozolomide cycles in the groups whose treatment included chemotherapy. For exploratory analyses, longitudinal TCRB deep sequencing was carried out in about 26 treated patients wherever samples were available. Of the 25 to 35 patients who were treated, around 60% were male and around 40% were female, and the mean age was roughly 40 years. Peripheral blood samples were drawn at six visits, namely V03 (baseline), V05, V07, V10, V12 and V13.

Ends trimmed: V by 6 bases, J by 6 bases; bases unmatched to a gene: 6. From the cysteine up to the phenylalanine, the CDR3 has a length of 13 residues. Only CDR3 DNA remains: 39 bases, in frame from the first base. CDR1 and CDR2 are drawn from the germline V gene (reference sequence): WNHNN, SYGVQD. Study-wide conclusions, independent of this receptor: Availability determined which PBMC samples were chosen for TCRB deep sequencing. Pseudoprogression seemed to be unrelated to changes in the top peripheral T cell clonotypes found by TCRB sequencing. According to the authors, sample limitations meant that analyses of patient blood samples could not be reproduced. Across multiple MHC alleles, vaccine-induced immune responses were seen in just over 90% of patients.

Libraries were constructed by the immunoSEQ multiplex PCR assay. Following the manufacturer's protocol, the hsTCRB Kit was used to amplify rearranged TCR beta chain sequences. An Illumina MiSeq was used to sequence the TCRB libraries. Regarding the original processing steps: Demultiplexing, trimming and gene mapping were performed with the kit vendor's proprietary platform. Sourced from immuneACCESS, this table was stored by TCRdb with only in-frame sequences that have V and J called. A share of the clones is absent; for the studies checked, an unresolved V gene accounts for under half, and the remainder has no known explanation. That table furnishes V, J and clone size, whereas the DNA furnished D and trimming. This sample gives approximately 40,000 clones in total; roughly 84% of them show up just once. Roughly 2% of the sample is held by the ten biggest clonotypes. The time point label, as the study defines it: week 11, during vaccination. Each vaccine dose, consisting of 300 ug of a 20-mer mutant IDH1 peptide in Montanide, was administered subcutaneously with topical imiquimod. Donors had newly diagnosed WHO grade 3 or 4 IDH1-mutant astrocytomas with loss of nuclear ATRX. The samples were drawn from NOA16, a multicentre, single-arm, open-label phase I trial in Germany that tested a mutant IDH1 peptide vaccine in humans for the first time. Genomic DNA for TCRB sequencing was extracted from EDTA blood using the DNeasy Blood and Tissue Kit.

As concerns this clone: Its antigen remains undetermined. Base qualities are not at hand, and no much larger clone is one base apart.

The rearranged segments are TRBV10-1 and TRBJ1-1; TRBD1 agrees with 8 junctional bases. This receptor was taken from a man aged 40-49 years with glioma. This material consisted of PBMCs, taken from a glioma patient whose treatment included an IDH1 peptide vaccine. The nucleotide sequence reads TGCGCCAGCAGACCAGGGGGCATTGCTGAAGCTTTCTTT. The resulting protein is CASRPGGIAEAFF.